This entry lists 24 T cell receptor beta chains sequenced from one sample in a study of T cell responses to AZD1222 COVID-19 vaccine (dated by TCRdb to the early 2020s). Library generation was performed with the immunoSEQ multiplex PCR assay. In TCRdb, the immuneACCESS table is reduced to in-frame sequences with V and J assigned. These tables do not hold every clone; where another copy was compared, an unresolved V gene accounts for under half, and the others remain unexplained. Across this sample there are some 120,000 clones, with 70% to 85% seen only once. The ten biggest clones cover approximately 6.6% of the sample. What the time point label conveys for this sample: baseline before first vaccination. The source material was peripheral blood, sampled on day 0 of AZD1222 vaccination. All receptors derive from an adult in good health.

This chain joins TRBV6-2 or TRBV6-3 and TRBJ2-7; weak D call: TRBD1 (5 bases). The V end was cut by 2 bases, the J end by 1 base, with 15 bases between. From germline, CDR1 is MNHEY and CDR2 SVGEGT. The CDR3 is made up of 16 amino acids. This CDR3 reads CASSYPPAGWSYEQYF. As DNA, the CDR3 is TGTGCCAGCAGTTACCCCCCGGCAGGGTGGTCCTACGAGCAGTACTTC.

The chain has TRBV5-8 and TRBJ2-3; possible D gene TRBD1, 7 bases. This CDR3 region has 16 residues. The V and J ends lost 3 bases and 1 base respectively, with 15 bases between them. Germline CDR1 reads SGHTS; CDR2 reads YDEGEE. The CDR3 DNA reads as TGTGCCAGCAGCTCAGGGGGGACGAGAGGCACAGATACGCAGTATTTT. Translating it yields CASSSGGTRGTDTQYF.

This clone was found once. CDR3 sequence reads: CASRGGTDTQYF. DNA for the CDR3: TGTGCCAGCAGGGGGGGAACAGATACGCAGTATTTT. This chain links TRBV21-1 with TRBJ2-3; TRBD2, the D gene given by the table, was not confirmed from the DNA. TRBV21-1 is flagged as a pseudogene. The CDR3 runs 12 residues.

This clone appeared once. The rearrangement joins TRBV4-3 to TRBJ1-6, with TRBD1 identical over 11 bases. The J segment lost 9 bases and the V segment lost 1 base, leaving 5 bases of the junction unmatched. Per the germline V gene, CDR1 is LGHNA and CDR2 is YSLEER. The CDR3 runs 16 residues. The CDR3 DNA reads as TGCGCCAGCAGCCAAGTGGAGGGACAGGGGGTTTCACCCCTCCACTTT. Translated: CASSQVEGQGVSPLHF.

The J gene is TRBJ2-7, the V gene TRBV11-3; D not resolved. The CDR3 consists of 12 residues. Germline lookup yields CDR1 SGHNT and CDR2 YENEEA. V lost 0 bases and J 9 bases, leaving 9 bases between the germline ends. This chain's CDR3 is CASSLDPSLQYF. DNA for the CDR3: TGTGCCAGCAGCTTAGATCCGTCCCTGCAGTACTTC.

The gene calls are TRBV28 and TRBJ1-2; D is uncertain. Deletions cut 8 bases from V and 1 base from J, with 11 bases between. The CDR3 length is 13 residues. Germline CDR1 and CDR2: MDHEN and SYDVKM. CDR3 bases: TGTGCCAGCCGCGTTGATAATAACTATGGCTACACCTTC. Amino acids: CASRVDNNYGYTF.

Only one count was recorded for this clone. DNA for the CDR3: TGTGCCAGCAGCTGGAATGTCGGGGGGGGCCGAGATACGCAGTATTTT. It yields the protein CASSWNVGGGRDTQYF. The chain carries TRBV7-2 and TRBJ2-3; 8 nucleotides match TRBD2. This CDR3 has 16 amino acids. The germline V gene encodes CDR1 SGHTA and CDR2 FQGNSA. The V gene end was trimmed by 4 bases and the J gene end by 5 bases; junction bases not matched to a gene: 11.

The genes are TRBV3-1 (or the pseudogene TRBV3-2) and TRBJ2-7; D not resolved. The CDR3 has 12 residues. The V and J ends lost 5 bases and 3 bases respectively, with 8 bases between them. The germline gives CDR1 LGHDT, CDR2 YNNKEL (reference sequence). Written as DNA, the CDR3 is TGTGCCAGCAGCTCCCACCGCTACGAGCAGTACTTC. Translation: CASSSHRYEQYF.

This chain uses TRBV30 with TRBJ1-2; unclear D gene. CDR3 length equals 15 residues. Germline lookup yields CDR1 GTSNPN and CDR2 SVGIG (reference sequence). The germline V and J ends were trimmed by 3 bases and 0 bases, with 14 bases remaining between them. CDR3 DNA sequence: TGTGCCTGGAGGTTACACCGGCCGTCTAACTATGGCTACACCTTC. Protein sequence: CAWRLHRPSNYGYTF.

The CDR3 DNA reads as TGTGCCAGCAGTGGGGGCCAGCCCCAGCATTTT. This codes for CASSGGQPQHF. The chain couples TRBV12-3 or TRBV12-4 to TRBJ1-5, with D possibly being TRBD1 (6 bases). The CDR3 has 11 amino acids. Deletions cut 5 bases from V and 7 bases from J, with 6 bases between.

The V call is TRBV6-5, the J call TRBJ1-5; D call uncertain. The CDR3 loop spans 13 amino acids. Germline values: CDR1 MNHEY, CDR2 SVGAGI. Deletions cut 8 bases from V and 2 bases from J, with 10 bases between. CDR3 bases: TGTGCCAGCTCGGTGGCAGGCAATCAGCCCCAGCATTTT. Translated: CASSVAGNQPQHF.

This clone was detected once. This sequence joins TRBV10-1 and TRBJ2-7; no clear D gene. Germline CDR1 WNHNN, CDR2 SYGVQD (reference sequence). The CDR3 is 13 amino acids. The V gene lost 4 bases and the J gene lost 6 bases, with 13 bases spanning the gap. DNA of the CDR3: TGCGCCAGCAGTGGGACCCACCCAATCGAGCAGTACTTC. This gives the protein CASSGTHPIEQYF.

CDR3 residues: CASSDSNIQYF. The CDR3 bases are TGTGCCAGCAGTGACAGCAACATTCAGTACTTC. The chain carries TRBV6-1 and TRBJ2-4; unclear D gene. Trimming removed 3 bases from V and 7 bases from J, with 4 bases in between. Germline assignment: CDR1 MNHNS and CDR2 SASEGT. This CDR3 is built from 11 residues.

This chain uses TRBV28 with TRBJ1-2; possible D gene TRBD1, 6 bases. The V end lost 3 bases, the J end lost 4 bases, and 9 bases lay between the germline ends. Germline CDR1 reads MDHEN; CDR2 reads SYDVKM. CDR3 length: 13 amino acids. The CDR3: CASSLGQVYGYTF. The CDR3 bases are TGTGCCAGCAGTTTGGGACAAGTCTATGGCTACACCTTC.

This chain joins TRBV19 and TRBJ1-2, with TRBD1 as a possible D gene (5 bases). The CDR3 runs 16 residues. With 6 bases removed from V and 4 bases from J, the gap between germline ends came to 21 bases. Germline V gene sequence: CDR1 LNHDA, CDR2 SQIVND (reference sequence). The CDR3 sequence is CASRPTGTSISYGYTF. The CDR3 bases are TGTGCCAGTAGGCCGACCGGGACGAGTATTTCCTATGGCTACACCTTC.

The rearrangement joins TRBV18 to TRBJ2-5; maybe TRBD1 (5 bases). Germline V lookup: CDR1 KGHSH, CDR2 LQKENI. The CDR3 extends over 16 amino acids. V was trimmed by 5 bases and J by 7 bases, leaving 23 bases between them. The CDR3 region is CASSSMLVGPPSTQYF. For the CDR3, the DNA is TGTGCCAGCTCATCGATGCTTGTGGGGCCTCCCTCGACCCAGTACTTC. Drawing the rest from reference TRBV18 and TRBJ2-5, the complete variable domain is NAGVMQNPRHLVRRRGQEARLRCSPMKGHSHVYWYRQLPEEGLKFMVYLQKENIIDESGMPKERFSAEFPKEGPSILRIQQVVRGDSAAYFCASSSMLVGPPSTQYFGPGTRLLVL.

This clone was counted only a few times. The chain couples TRBV11-2 to TRBJ2-1; D not resolved. The germline V gene has CDR1 SGHAT and CDR2 FQNNGV. The CDR3 extends over 14 amino acids. V lost 5 bases to trimming and J lost 9 bases, with 17 bases between them. This CDR3 reads CASSPRRSGGEQFF. CDR3 coding DNA: TGTGCCAGCAGCCCCCGACGGTCAGGCGGTGAGCAGTTCTTC.

This chain links TRBV27 with TRBJ1-1, with 7 bases matching TRBD1. The CDR3 length is 13 residues. V lost 6 bases and J lost 6; bases outside the gene matches: 7. CDR1 is MNHEY and CDR2 is SMNVEV in the germline V gene (reference sequence). For the CDR3, the DNA is TGTGCCAGCAGACGGTCAGGGGGTCCTGAAGCTTTCTTT. Its translation: CASRRSGGPEAFF.

The chain has TRBV5-1 and TRBJ2-7; D not certain. Germline assignment: CDR1 SGHRS and CDR2 YFSETQ. Trimming left V 7 bases short and J 3 bases short, with 2 bases between. The CDR3 loop spans 9 amino acids. CDR3 in DNA: TGCGCCAGCCACTACGAGCAGTACTTC. Encoded protein: CASHYEQYF. Drawing the rest from reference TRBV5-1 and TRBJ2-7, the complete variable domain is KAGVTQTPRYLIKTRGQQVTLSCSPISGHRSVSWYQQTPGQGLQFLFEYFSETQRNKGNFPGRFSGRQFSNSRSEMNVSTLELGDSALYLCASHYEQYFGPGTRLTVT.

V gene TRBV7-9 combines with J gene TRBJ2-1; D possibly corresponds to TRBD2 (6 bases). Deletions cut 5 bases from V and 7 bases from J, with 18 bases between. Germline CDR1 is SEHNR and CDR2 is FQNEAQ (reference sequence). This CDR3 region has 15 residues. The CDR3 nucleotides read TGTGCCAGCAGCCGAGGCGGGGATCAGGGAAATGAGCAGTTCTTC. Its protein is CASSRGGDQGNEQFF.

CDR3 sequence (DNA): TGTGCCAGTAGTAGCGGGGGACAGGGGTATCAGCCCCAGCATTTT. Protein: CASSSGGQGYQPQHF. The chain joins TRBV19 to TRBJ1-5; 10 positions agree with TRBD1. Germline V gives CDR1 LNHDA, CDR2 SQIVND (reference sequence). This CDR3 comprises 15 residues. V trimming: 4 bases; J trimming: 5 bases; junction bases outside the gene matches: 5. The whole variable domain, filled in from reference TRBV19 and TRBJ1-5, reads DGGITQSPKYLFRKEGQNVTLSCEQNLNHDAMYWYRQDPGQGLRLIYYSQIVNDFQKGDIAEGYSVSREKKESFPLTVTSAQKNPTAFYLCASSSGGQGYQPQHFGDGTRLSIL.

J is TRBJ2-3 and V is TRBV6-5; D not resolved. The germline V and J ends were trimmed by 11 bases and 1 base, with 19 bases remaining between them. CDR1 is MNHEY, CDR2 SVGAGI, per germline. The CDR3 spans 15 residues. CDR3 sequence: CACRDARLGTDTQYF. The CDR3 nucleotides read TGTGCCTGCCGCGACGCGCGCTTAGGCACAGATACGCAGTATTTT.

The V gene is TRBV29-1, the J gene TRBJ1-1; D ambiguous. CDR1 and CDR2 (germline): SQVTM, ANQGSEA. Deletions cut 6 bases from V and 5 bases from J, with 13 bases between. This CDR3 is built from 12 residues. The CDR3 here is CSVVSPGTEAFF. In DNA form, the CDR3 reads TGCAGCGTGGTCAGCCCCGGGACTGAAGCTTTCTTT.

In this sample, this clone turned up a few times. The chain recombines TRBV18 with TRBJ1-1, with no clear D. Trimming pared 6 bases from V and 1 base from J, leaving 9 bases between. This CDR3 has 13 amino acids. Germline-derived CDR1 and CDR2 are KGHSH and LQKENI. CDR3: CASSPDKNTEAFF. DNA for the CDR3: TGTGCCAGCTCCCCAGACAAGAACACTGAAGCTTTCTTT.